This section outlines one TCR beta chain sequence together with its context. Its antigen is undetermined. The CDR3 covers 16 residues. The J segment lost 6 bases and the V segment lost 5 bases, leaving 11 bases of the junction unmatched. Germline assignment: CDR1 SSHAT and CDR2 FNYEAQ (reference sequence). This sample was included in a study of T cell responses to AZD1222 COVID-19 vaccine. Whole-study findings and limits: Clonal diversity was possibly underestimated, and the donors were mostly white British, with more females. Only a handful of individuals given AZD1222 were seropositive at baseline. CD4 TCRs associated with vaccination spanned spike, dominating at 160-218 and 743-854.

Sequencing used immunoSEQ multiplex PCR; TCRdb keeps in-frame clones, though not all of them. Of about 100,000 clones in the sample, more than 75% were seen once. The material sequenced was peripheral blood, taken on day 0 of AZD1222 vaccination. The V call is TRBV7-7, the J call TRBJ2-7; 12 bases fit TRBD2. This sequence was found in an adult in good health. The CDR3 coding sequence is TGTGCCAGCAGCCCTCTTGGACTAGCGGGGCCCGTCGAGCAGTACTTC. Protein: CASSPLGLAGPVEQYF.